A selection of T cell receptor beta chains follows, all from one sample in a study of blood T cell repertoires in COVID-19. Profiled with immunoSEQ multiplex PCR; TCRdb holds only in-frame clones, not every one. There are fewer than 250,000 clones in the sample; roughly nine tenths occur only once, and about 1.1% lies in the top ten. Sequencing used peripheral blood. All receptors come from a man aged 25-45 years with acute or convalescent COVID-19. The CDR3 runs from the conserved cysteine through the conserved F or W. The order of the fields is clone size, D gene, J gene, V gene, CDR3 DNA, CDR3 protein. D genes are given only for firm matches. For some rows the clone size is stated as once, few or many, or as a class when expanded; others skip it.

abundance: once; d_gene: .; j_gene: TRBJ2-4; v_gene: TRBV7-8; CDR3nt: TGTGCCAGCAGCTTTCTCTCTACCCAAGCCAAAAACATTCAGTACTTC; CDR3aa: CASSFLSTQAKNIQYF
abundance: .; d_gene: TRBD2; j_gene: TRBJ2-7; v_gene: TRBV19; CDR3nt: TGTGCCAGTAGTATTGGATCGGGGACTAGCGCTACCTACGAGCAGTACTTC; CDR3aa: CASSIGSGTSATYEQYF
abundance: .; d_gene: TRBD1; j_gene: TRBJ2-1; v_gene: TRBV7-8; CDR3nt: TGTGCCAGCAGCTTAGTCTTTTTGGGGACAGGGCAGAGTGATGAGCAGTTCTTC; CDR3aa: CASSLVFLGTGQSDEQFF
abundance: .; d_gene: .; j_gene: TRBJ1-5; v_gene: TRBV28; CDR3nt: TGTGCCAGCAGTCGGGCGGGTAATCAGCCCCAGCATTTT; CDR3aa: CASSRAGNQPQHF
abundance: .; d_gene: TRBD1; j_gene: TRBJ1-2; v_gene: TRBV6-5; CDR3nt: TGTGCCAGCAGTTCCCGACAGGGGGCAATGAAAGATGGCTACACCTTC; CDR3aa: CASSSRQGAMKDGYTF
abundance: .; d_gene: .; j_gene: TRBJ1-2; v_gene: TRBV4-1; CDR3nt: TGCGCCAGCAGCGGACTGAGGGAGTCTGGCTACACCTTC; CDR3aa: CASSGLRESGYTF
abundance: .; d_gene: TRBD2; j_gene: TRBJ2-3; v_gene: TRBV3-1/TRBV3-2; CDR3nt: TGTGCCAGCAGCCAAGGGTTAGCGGGGGAAGGGGCCACAGATACGCAGTATTTT; CDR3aa: CASSQGLAGEGATDTQYF
abundance: .; d_gene: .; j_gene: TRBJ2-6; v_gene: TRBV27; CDR3nt: TGTGCCAGCAGTTCCCTACTGAGAGGGGCCAACGTCCTGACTTTC; CDR3aa: CASSSLLRGANVLTF
abundance: .; d_gene: .; j_gene: TRBJ2-6; v_gene: TRBV28; CDR3nt: TGTGCCAGCTACGAGGCTGGGGCCAACGTCCTGACTTTC; CDR3aa: CASYEAGANVLTF
abundance: .; d_gene: TRBD1; j_gene: TRBJ1-4; v_gene: TRBV28; CDR3nt: TGTGCCAGCATAGAGGGGGCAGGCGAAAAACTGTTTTTT; CDR3aa: CASIEGAGEKLFF
abundance: .; d_gene: .; j_gene: TRBJ2-7; v_gene: TRBV11-2; CDR3nt: TGTGCCAGCAGCTCAGATACAGGGTCGGGAAACTACGAGCAGTACTTC; CDR3aa: CASSSDTGSGNYEQYF
abundance: .; d_gene: TRBD1; j_gene: TRBJ2-1; v_gene: TRBV5-1; CDR3nt: TGCGCCAGCAGCAAAATACAGGGGAATGAGCAGTTCTTC; CDR3aa: CASSKIQGNEQFF
abundance: .; d_gene: TRBD1; j_gene: TRBJ1-6; v_gene: TRBV14; CDR3nt: TGTGCCAGCAGCTACCGGGACAGGAATTCACCCCTCCACTTT; CDR3aa: CASSYRDRNSPLHF
abundance: .; d_gene: .; j_gene: TRBJ1-2; v_gene: TRBV5-1; CDR3nt: TGCGCCAGCAGACCGCGCTCAGACTACTATGGCTACACCTTC; CDR3aa: CASRPRSDYYGYTF
abundance: .; d_gene: TRBD1; j_gene: TRBJ2-7; v_gene: TRBV6-6; CDR3nt: TGTGCCAGCATCGGACAGGGGCACTACGAGCAGTACTTC; CDR3aa: CASIGQGHYEQYF
abundance: .; d_gene: TRBD1; j_gene: TRBJ2-4; v_gene: TRBV18; CDR3nt: TGTGCCAGCTCACCCCGGACAGGGGGCCCGGCCAAAAACATTCAGTACTTC; CDR3aa: CASSPRTGGPAKNIQYF
abundance: .; d_gene: TRBD1; j_gene: TRBJ1-5; v_gene: TRBV7-2; CDR3nt: TGTGCCAGCAGCTTAGTTTTGGGACAGGGATATATTCAGCCCCAGCATTTT; CDR3aa: CASSLVLGQGYIQPQHF
abundance: .; d_gene: .; j_gene: TRBJ1-6; v_gene: TRBV6-2/TRBV6-3; CDR3nt: TGTGCCAGCAGCCACAGGAACAGCCATAATTCACCCCTCCACTTT; CDR3aa: CASSHRNSHNSPLHF
abundance: .; d_gene: TRBD1; j_gene: TRBJ2-2; v_gene: TRBV28; CDR3nt: TGTGCCACGCAGGGGGCGGGTTTCCTTACCGGGGAGCTGTTTTTT; CDR3aa: CATQGAGFLTGELFF
abundance: once; d_gene: .; j_gene: TRBJ2-2; v_gene: TRBV5-6; CDR3nt: TGTGCCAGCAGCTTTCTAGCGAGGGGCACCGGGGAGCTGTTTTTT; CDR3aa: CASSFLARGTGELFF
abundance: .; d_gene: TRBD1; j_gene: TRBJ1-2; v_gene: TRBV10-3; CDR3nt: TGTGCCACCACTGGGGACAGTAACTATGGCTACACCTTC; CDR3aa: CATTGDSNYGYTF
abundance: .; d_gene: TRBD1; j_gene: TRBJ1-4; v_gene: TRBV2; CDR3nt: TGTGCCAGCAGGGCAGGGGGGATATCTAATGAAAAACTGTTTTTT; CDR3aa: CASRAGGISNEKLFF
abundance: .; d_gene: .; j_gene: TRBJ1-5; v_gene: TRBV25-1; CDR3nt: TGTGCCAGCAGTCTTAGCAATCAGCCCCAGCATTTT; CDR3aa: CASSLSNQPQHF
abundance: .; d_gene: TRBD1; j_gene: TRBJ1-1; v_gene: TRBV19; CDR3nt: TGTGCCAGTACCCCTTGGGGACAGGGGAACACTGAAGCTTTCTTT; CDR3aa: CASTPWGQGNTEAFF
abundance: .; d_gene: TRBD2; j_gene: TRBJ2-2; v_gene: TRBV19; CDR3nt: TGTGCCAGTAAACCCTTCTCGGGACTAGCGGGAGGGCCCAACACCGGGGAGCTGTTTTTT; CDR3aa: CASKPFSGLAGGPNTGELFF
abundance: once; d_gene: .; j_gene: TRBJ1-5; v_gene: TRBV30; CDR3nt: TGTGCCTGGAGTCCCCTGCGGGGTCAGCCCCAGCATTTT; CDR3aa: CAWSPLRGQPQHF
abundance: .; d_gene: .; j_gene: TRBJ1-1; v_gene: TRBV25-1; CDR3nt: TGTGCCAGCAGTGAATTGGAGTATAACATGAACACTGAAGCTTTCTTT; CDR3aa: CASSELEYNMNTEAFF
abundance: .; d_gene: .; j_gene: TRBJ1-6; v_gene: TRBV6-5; CDR3nt: TGTGCCAGCAGTTACGGGTGGAGCTCCTATAATTCACCCCTCCACTTT; CDR3aa: CASSYGWSSYNSPLHF
abundance: .; d_gene: TRBD2; j_gene: TRBJ2-3; v_gene: TRBV18; CDR3nt: TGTGCCAGCTCACGGGAGACTCCGGGGGGGACGCAGTATTTT; CDR3aa: CASSRETPGGTQYF
abundance: .; d_gene: .; j_gene: TRBJ1-4; v_gene: TRBV5-1; CDR3nt: TGCGCCAGCAGGCCTCTCTTCGAGGGCGGGCTCTCAACTAATGAAAAACTGTTTTTT; CDR3aa: CASRPLFEGGLSTNEKLFF
abundance: .; d_gene: .; j_gene: TRBJ1-2; v_gene: TRBV5-8; CDR3nt: TGTGCCAGCAGCTTGTATCCCCAACTCAACTATGGCTACACCTTC; CDR3aa: CASSLYPQLNYGYTF
abundance: .; d_gene: .; j_gene: TRBJ2-5; v_gene: TRBV9; CDR3nt: TGTGCCAGCAGCGTAGGGAAACAGCCACAAGAGACCCAGTACTTC; CDR3aa: CASSVGKQPQETQYF